This T cell receptor beta chain is drawn from a study of blood T cell repertoires in COVID-19. Using immunoSEQ multiplex PCR, the repertoire was profiled, and TCRdb retains in-frame clones only, with some absent. The sample consists of about 89,000 clones, nearly 95% of them appearing once. Per germline, CDR1 SGHVS and CDR2 FNYEAQ. V lost 5 bases, J lost 4 bases, and 17 bases lay in between. CDR3 length equals 16 residues. The rearrangement links TRBV7-6 to TRBJ2-2; D perhaps matches TRBD2 (6 bases). The TCR sequence derives from a human donor with active COVID-19. The donor label of this sample is uncertain. The sample taken for sequencing was peripheral blood. The CDR3 spells CASSPRTMAGTGELFF. The CDR3 nucleotides read TGTGCCAGCAGCCCCAGGACTATGGCTGGCACCGGGGAGCTGTTTTTT.